These T cell receptor beta chains were read from a single sample in a study of blood T cell repertoires in COVID-19. Libraries were prepared by immunoSEQ multiplex PCR; TCRdb keeps only in-frame clonotypes and omits some of them. Of about 290,000 clones in the sample, approximately 91% were seen once. The sequencing sample was made of PBMCs or T cells enriched from blood (not recorded which). These receptors came from a woman aged 40-49 years who had recovered from COVID-19. CDR3s include the opening cysteine and the closing phenylalanine or tryptophan. Expanded clones get a size class; other rows say once, few or many, or leave the size out.

j_gene	v_gene	abundance	CDR3aa
TRBJ1-2	TRBV11-2	.	CASSLMPALGAGRDGYTF
TRBJ2-1	TRBV7-7	few	CASSRLAGSYNEQFF
TRBJ2-3	TRBV29-1	.	CSSGTVSTDTQYF
TRBJ1-2	TRBV19	.	CASSIWDRGGYTF
TRBJ2-1	TRBV19	.	CASSMAAGGVSEQFF
TRBJ2-1	TRBV20-1	.	CSASRQYNEQFF
TRBJ1-5	TRBV4-2	.	CASSHEGGGNQPQHF
TRBJ1-5	TRBV2	once	CASRRQGADQSNQPQHF
TRBJ1-1	TRBV7-3	.	CASSSTGGTGAFF
TRBJ2-3	TRBV6-5	.	CASSYGLAGGTDTQYF
TRBJ2-3	TRBV19	.	CASSGRQGAHTDTQYF
TRBJ2-5	TRBV10-2	.	CASSEYGGRRKETQYF
TRBJ2-1	TRBV30	.	CAWRGDRVEQFF
TRBJ2-7	TRBV7-2	.	CASSLGEGFRGGQYF
TRBJ1-1	TRBV19	.	CATAGAGDGVDTEAFF
TRBJ2-5	TRBV5-1	few	CASRGEAQETQYF
TRBJ2-3	TRBV9	once	CASSVEAADTQYF
TRBJ2-6	TRBV30	.	CACSGSGANVLTF
TRBJ1-5	TRBV19	.	CASSWRAESNQPQHF
TRBJ1-1	TRBV12-2	.	CASRLAGERTGGFRNGLNTEAFF
TRBJ1-1	TRBV19	.	CASSSWDRPFNTEAFF
TRBJ2-5	TRBV5-1	.	CASKVGLAVQETQYF
TRBJ1-2	TRBV10-3	.	CAISTLTGGRGYTF
TRBJ1-2	TRBV30	.	CAWSVLVRNYGYTF
TRBJ1-2	TRBV9	once	CASSATRGYGYTF
TRBJ2-3	TRBV10-2	.	CASTGPGQGGIWGTDTQYF
TRBJ2-1	TRBV4-3	once	CASSQVLVSSGPYNEQFF
TRBJ2-1	TRBV2	.	CASSAWGQGSDEQFF
TRBJ2-2	TRBV5-6	.	CASSLVEAGANTGELFF
TRBJ2-7	TRBV2	once	CASSESVGGGEQYF
TRBJ1-3	TRBV3-1/TRBV3-2	.	CASSQGTGPGNTIYF
TRBJ2-2	TRBV9	.	CASRIGGGPTGELFF
TRBJ2-1	TRBV5-5	.	CASSEGLAGVGNEQFF
TRBJ1-1	TRBV5-1	.	CASSPLGYTEAFF
TRBJ1-1	TRBV5-1	.	CASSPRTGSEEAFF
TRBJ2-1	TRBV27	.	CASSSWQYNEQFF
TRBJ2-7	TRBV7-2	.	CASSDPLAGVNEQYF
TRBJ1-6	TRBV5-5	few	CASSLLGTVNSPLHF
TRBJ2-7	TRBV5-4	.	CASSFSGSYEQYF
TRBJ2-1	TRBV5-1	.	CASSLGFGTTLGGEQFF
TRBJ2-3	TRBV11-3	.	CASSLGLAVTDTQYF
TRBJ2-4	TRBV13	.	CASSRSSGGLNIQYF
TRBJ2-1	TRBV5-6	.	CASSSGLYYNEQFF
TRBJ1-2	TRBV5-1	.	CASSIGQDRGYTF